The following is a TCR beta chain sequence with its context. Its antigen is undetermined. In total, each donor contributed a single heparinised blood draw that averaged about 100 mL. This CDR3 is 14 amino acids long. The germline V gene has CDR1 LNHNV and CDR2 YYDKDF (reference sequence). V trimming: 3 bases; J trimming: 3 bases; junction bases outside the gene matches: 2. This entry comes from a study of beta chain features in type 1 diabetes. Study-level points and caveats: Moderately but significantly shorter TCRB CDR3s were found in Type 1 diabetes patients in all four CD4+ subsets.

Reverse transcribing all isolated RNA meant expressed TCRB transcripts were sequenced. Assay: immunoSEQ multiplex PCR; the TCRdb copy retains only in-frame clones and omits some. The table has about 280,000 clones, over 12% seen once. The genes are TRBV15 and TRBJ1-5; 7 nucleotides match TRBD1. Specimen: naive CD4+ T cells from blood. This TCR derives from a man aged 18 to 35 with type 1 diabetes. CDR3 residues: CATSRDRTNQPQHF. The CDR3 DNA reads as TGTGCCACCAGCAGGGACAGGACCAATCAGCCCCAGCATTTT.